The clone carrying this T cell receptor beta chain was observed a few times. Its antigen is as yet unknown. These data belong to a study of beta chain features in type 1 diabetes. The study's findings and limits: Within the patient group, naive, central memory and Treg TCRB repertoires appeared more similar to each other than within healthy donors. Insertions at VDJ junctions were less frequent in type 1 diabetes patients. These patients also deleted more nucleotides at the same junctions. Across all four CD4+ subsets, people with type 1 diabetes showed modestly shorter TCRB CDR3s.

The study reverse transcribed the entire isolated RNA, so it sequenced expressed TCRB transcripts. Produced via immunoSEQ multiplex PCR; TCRdb's table is partial and in-frame only. The sample includes 900,000 or so clones, under 20% of them seen just once. A single heparinised blood sample, averaging approximately 0.12 L, was obtained per donor. The CDR3 has 18 residues. Trimming shortened V by 2 bases and J by 3 bases, and 20 bases separated the two germline ends. Germline values: CDR1 SGHTA, CDR2 FQGTGA. The chain is built from TRBV7-3 and TRBJ2-4; tentatively, D is TRBD2 (5 bases). This receptor was obtained from a woman aged 18 to 35 in good health. Sequenced sample: naive CD4+ T cells from blood. CDR3 DNA: TGTGCCAGCAGCTTAGACTACCCCTCGGCCCTAGGCAAAAACATTCAGTACTTC. It yields the protein CASSLDYPSALGKNIQYF.